The rows below give T cell receptor beta chains drawn from one sample of a study of CD4 T cells in relation to SARS-CoV-2 and coronaviruses. Clones were read by immunoSEQ multiplex PCR, and TCRdb kept only the in-frame ones, dropping some. Seen here are some 30,000 clones, over 60% observed once, and the top ten hold roughly 20%. These receptors have no known antigen. The sequencing input was CD4+ T cells from PBMCs, cultured in vitro. The receptors were sampled from a human donor in good health. Both conserved end residues are part of each CDR3. The D gene is left open where the match is weak. Clone size is stated in some rows and not others, as once, few, many or a class when expanded.

j_call d_call clone_size v_call cdr3_nt cdr3_aa
TRBJ2-3 - - TRBV7-2 TGTGCCAGCAGCGCCCAAGTCGGAGGGGCTAGCACAGATACGCAGTATTTT CASSAQVGGASTDTQYF
TRBJ1-6 TRBD1 - TRBV5-1 TGCGCCAGCAGCTTGGCGGGACAGCAGAATTCACCCCTCCACTTT CASSLAGQQNSPLHF
TRBJ1-1 - - TRBV7-2 TGTGCCAGCAGCATAGCCCCCGAGGGATGGAACACTGAAGCTTTCTTT CASSIAPEGWNTEAFF
TRBJ2-7 TRBD2 - TRBV14 TGTGCCAGCAGCCAAGTACTAGCGGGAGTCAACGAGCAGTACTTC CASSQVLAGVNEQYF
TRBJ2-3 TRBD2 - TRBV11-2 TGTGCCAGCAGCTTAGGGACTAGCGGGAGGCAGTATTTT CASSLGTSGRQYF
TRBJ2-6 - - TRBV6-5 TGTGCCAGCAGACCACAGGGACCTGGGGCCAACGTCCTGACTTTC CASRPQGPGANVLTF
TRBJ1-3 - - TRBV6-4 TGTGCCAGCAGTGACCCTTGGACAGTCCTCTCTGGAAACACCATATATTTT CASSDPWTVLSGNTIYF
TRBJ1-1 TRBD1 few TRBV3-1/TRBV3-2 TGTGCCAGCAGCCAGAGTCCTTTAGACAGGGGAGCTTTCTTT CASSQSPLDRGAFF
TRBJ1-3 - - TRBV4-3 TGCGCCAGCAGCCAATTGTTAGGCAACGGGCCTGGAAACACCATATATTTT CASSQLLGNGPGNTIYF
TRBJ2-5 TRBD1 - TRBV27 TGTGCCAGCAGTCCCACCGGGACAGCAATAACCCAGTACTTC CASSPTGTAITQYF
TRBJ2-1 TRBD1 once TRBV5-1 TGCGCCAGCAGCTCGGGTCCCAGGGGGTCGTTTGAGCAGTTCTTC CASSSGPRGSFEQFF
TRBJ1-5 - - TRBV6-2/TRBV6-3 TGTGCCAGCAGTTACTCAACAGGGTGGGGGAGCAATCAGCCCCAGCATTTT CASSYSTGWGSNQPQHF
TRBJ1-1 - - TRBV19 TGTGCCAGTTTGGGGACCGACAAGAACACTGAAGCTTTCTTT CASLGTDKNTEAFF
TRBJ1-5 - - TRBV6-5 TGTGCCAGCCGATTAAACTGGGCTCAGCCCCAGCATTTT CASRLNWAQPQHF
TRBJ2-7 - few TRBV25-1 TGTGCCAGCACCTCCATGGGGAAAACCCTATACGAGCAGTACTTC CASTSMGKTLYEQYF
TRBJ2-5 - - TRBV4-3 TGCGCCAGCAGCCAAGAGCGACGGGGACTCCTGTACTTC CASSQERRGLLYF
TRBJ2-7 TRBD2 - TRBV6-2/TRBV6-3 TGTGCCAGCAGTTACTCGTTTCAGCGGGGGGGTGAAGAGCAGTACTTC CASSYSFQRGGEEQYF
TRBJ1-2 - few TRBV30 TGTGCCTGGAGTACGGGGCGGTGGGGCCCAAACTATGGCTACACCTTC CAWSTGRWGPNYGYTF